What follows are 18 T cell receptor beta chains derived from one specimen sequenced in a study of CD8+CD57+ T cells in acquired aplastic anemia. CDR3 and TCR beta VDJ profiling relied on genomic DNA as the template. MiXCR, run by TCRdb on the reads, gives a single entry per CDR3 protein. The repertoire holds around 430,000 distinct CDR3 sequences, with over 25% as singletons. Sequencing was done on patients that had shown CD8+CD57+ cell expansion by flow cytometry. The sample comprised sorted CD4+, CD8+, or CD8+CD57+ T cells (not recorded which) from PBMCs. Source of these receptors: a human donor with aplastic anemia.

V is TRBV11-2 and J is TRBJ1-3, with unresolved D. The CDR3 runs to 15 residues. Between the trimmed V and J ends, which lost 3 bases and 8 bases, there was a span of 17 bases. CDR1 SGHAT and CDR2 FQNNGV come from the germline V gene. The CDR3 bases are TGTGCCAGCAGCTTCGGACCCATTCGAGCGGACACCATATATTTT. It translates to CASSFGPIRADTIYF.

The rearrangement joins TRBV6-5 to TRBJ1-1; D gene unclear. CDR3 size: 14 residues. Trimming took off 4 bases at V and 2 bases at J, with 11 bases between the two ends. The germline CDR1 and CDR2 sequences are MNHEY and SVGAGI. The CDR3 is CASSLVTSNTEAFF. Written as DNA, the CDR3 is TGTGCCAGCAGTTTAGTCACGAGTAACACTGAAGCTTTCTTT.

Details on this clonotype: A read error is possible here, since a much larger clone lies one base away. The J gene is TRBJ1-2, the V gene TRBV19, with a tentative D call TRBD1 (5 bases). Trimming took 4 bases from V and 1 from J, leaving 16 bases between them. This CDR3 spans 16 amino acids. Germline V gene sequence: CDR1 LNHDA, CDR2 SQIVND (reference sequence). The CDR3 coding sequence is TGTGCCAGTAGTACAAGACGGGGGGACCATAACTATGGCTACACCTTC. Amino acid sequence: CASSTRRGDHNYGYTF. Full variable domain (remainder filled in from reference TRBV19 and TRBJ1-2): DGGITQSPKYLFRKEGQNVTLSCEQNLNHDAMYWYRQDPGQGLRLIYYSQIVNDFQKGDIAEGYSVSREKKESFPLTVTSAQKNPTAFYLCASSTRRGDHNYGYTFGSGTRLTVV.

This clonotype was seen ten or more times. The V gene is TRBV2, the J gene TRBJ2-3; 9 bases match TRBD1. The CDR3 is 14 amino acids. CDR1 and CDR2 from the germline V gene are SNHLY and FYNNEI. With 6 bases clipped from V and 1 base from J, the junction kept 2 bases outside the gene matches. DNA of the CDR3: TGTGCCAGCAGAAGACAGGGGGGCACAGATACGCAGTATTTT. Protein: CASRRQGGTDTQYF.

The sample holds many counts of this clonotype. The V gene is TRBV7-6, the J gene TRBJ2-1; D remains ambiguous. V was pared by 1 base and J by 8 bases, with 3 bases between. Germline assignment: CDR1 SGHVS and CDR2 FNYEAQ. This CDR3 region has 11 residues. CDR3 protein: CASSLEHEQFF. The CDR3 coding sequence is TGTGCCAGCAGCTTAGAACATGAGCAGTTCTTC.

This clonotype was observed at least ten times. The CDR3 is CASSFTPGQGDQPQHF. The CDR3 nucleotides read TGTGCCAGCAGCTTTACCCCGGGACAAGGTGATCAGCCCCAGCATTTT. V usage is TRBV11-2 and J usage is TRBJ1-5; D possibly corresponds to TRBD1 (6 bases). This CDR3 spans 16 amino acids. Trimming took off 3 bases at V and 5 bases at J, with 17 bases between the two ends. The germline V gene encodes CDR1 SGHAT and CDR2 FQNNGV.

The rearrangement joins TRBV2 to TRBJ1-2; 10 positions agree with TRBD1. The trim removed 6 bases at V and 4 bases at J, leaving 11 bases unmatched. The V gene's germline CDR1 is SNHLY and CDR2 FYNNEI. The CDR3 covers 16 residues. CDR3 loop: CASRGGQGRTGYGYTF. As DNA, the CDR3 is TGTGCCAGCAGGGGGGGACAGGGGAGGACTGGCTATGGCTACACCTTC.

This clonotype has only a few counts. The J gene is TRBJ1-5, the V gene TRBV10-2; no firm D call. The V end was cut by 4 bases, the J end by 0 bases, with 10 bases between. This CDR3 comprises 15 residues. Germline CDR1 WSHSY, CDR2 SAAADI. The CDR3 DNA follows: TGCGCCAGCAGTGTATTAATCGATAGCAATCAGCCCCAGCATTTT. Translation gives CASSVLIDSNQPQHF.

About this clonotype itself: The CDR3 ends on some other residue instead of the conserved phenylalanine or tryptophan, so this is likely a read error. The V gene is TRBV7-2, the J gene TRBJ2-3; possible D gene TRBD1, 5 bases. CDR1 and CDR2 from the germline V gene are SGHTA and FQGNSA. This CDR3 region has 14 residues. The V end was cut by 5 bases, the J end by 4 bases, with 13 bases between. Here the CDR3 DNA reads TGTGCCAGCAGCCCTGGGCTAGGGGCAGATACGCAGTATCTT. Protein: CASSPGLGADTQYL.

This clonotype was seen ten or more times. The J gene is TRBJ1-1, the V gene TRBV7-9; no clear D. Germline V lookup: CDR1 SEHNR, CDR2 FQNEAQ (reference sequence). The CDR3 loop spans 14 amino acids. Trimming took off 5 bases at V and 0 bases at J, with 10 bases between the two ends. CDR3 in amino acids: CASSPQAMNTEAFF. The CDR3 region has the DNA TGTGCCAGCAGCCCGCAAGCGATGAACACTGAAGCTTTCTTT.

This chain joins TRBV6-2 or TRBV6-3 and TRBJ1-2; D perhaps matches TRBD1 (6 bases). Trimming left V 2 bases short and J 0 bases short, with 10 bases between. From germline, CDR1 is MNHEY and CDR2 SVGEGT. The CDR3 spans 15 residues. CDR3 residues: CASSYPDRANYGYTF. For the CDR3, the DNA is TGTGCCAGCAGTTACCCGGACAGAGCTAACTATGGCTACACCTTC.

This clonotype was recorded at least ten times. J is TRBJ2-7 and V is TRBV7-2; no firm D call. Germline CDR1 SGHTA, CDR2 FQGNSA. The CDR3 runs to 14 residues. V was clipped by 4 bases and J by 1 base, with 11 bases between them. The CDR3 nucleotides are TGTGCCAGCAGCTCGCTGCAGGTATCCTACGAGCAGTACTTC. Its translation is CASSSLQVSYEQYF.

About this clonotype itself: At one end the junction does not follow the germline gene, possibly because of a read error. J is TRBJ2-4 and V is TRBV5-1, with D perhaps matching TRBD1 or TRBD2 (6 bases each). The germline V gene has CDR1 SGHRS and CDR2 YFSETQ. The CDR3 totals 14 residues. The chain's CDR3 is CASSPGGLEDIQYF. The CDR3 coding sequence is TGTGCCAGCAGCCCCGGGGGCCTGGAGGACATTCAGTACTTC.

In its sample, this clonotype was seen many times. This chain joins TRBV2 and TRBJ1-6, with a weak D call TRBD1 (5 bases). The CDR3 consists of 14 residues. Trimming stripped 5 bases from V and 8 bases from J, with 13 bases between. Germline assignment: CDR1 SNHLY and CDR2 FYNNEI. CDR3 sequence reads: CASSPRQSYSPLHF. CDR3 in DNA: TGTGCCAGCAGTCCTAGACAGAGTTATTCACCCCTCCACTTT.

The sample holds a few counts of this clonotype. This chain joins TRBV2 and TRBJ2-2, with 8 bases matching TRBD2. This CDR3 spans 14 amino acids. CDR1 is SNHLY and CDR2 is FYNNEI in the germline V gene. V was clipped by 8 bases and J by 0 bases; unmatched bases: 2. CDR3 in DNA: TGTGCCAGCCTAGCGGGTGCGAACACCGGGGAGCTGTTTTTT. Its protein product is CASLAGANTGELFF.

The gene calls are TRBV2 and TRBJ2-2; 10 nucleotides agree with TRBD1. This CDR3 has 12 residues. From germline, CDR1 is SNHLY and CDR2 FYNNEI. V gave up 7 bases and J gave up 15 bases; unmatched junction bases: 8. CDR3 bases: TGTGCCAGCAAAGGGGGGACAGGGGTGATGTTTTTT. Protein sequence: CASKGGTGVMFF.

The gene calls are TRBV14 and TRBJ2-5; the D is unclear. V lost 4 bases and J lost 4, with 10 bases in between. The CDR3 sequence is 13 residues long. Germline V gives CDR1 SGHDN, CDR2 FVKESK. The CDR3 coding sequence is TGTGCCAGCAGCCGCTACCACCGAGAGACCCAGTACTTC. Encoded protein: CASSRYHRETQYF.

This clonotype showed up just a few times. CDR3 in amino acids: CASRRPGTKSPYTF. As DNA, the CDR3 is TGTGCCAGCAGGCGTCCCGGGACCAAGTCACCATACACCTTC. V usage is TRBV11-2 and J usage is TRBJ1-2, with a weak D call TRBD1 (5 bases). V was trimmed by 6 bases and J by 11 bases, leaving 22 bases between them. The V gene's germline CDR1 is SGHAT and CDR2 FQNNGV. This CDR3 region has 14 residues.